The entry below gives a single TCR beta chain sequence along with its context. This clonotype was recorded many times. Its recognized antigen is unknown. Base-call qualities are not available, and no considerably larger clone is one nucleotide away. This sample was taken from a study of T-cell memory formation after mild COVID-19 (dated by TCRdb to 2020 to 2022). Notes on the research overall: Most TCR sequence clusters were specific to one of the two donors. Two young, previously healthy adult volunteers made up the cohort, one male and one female. In two donors, T-cell clones that expanded and contracted after mild COVID-19 were followed by sequencing TCRalpha and TCRbeta repertoires longitudinally. General conclusions and limits of the study: Clones contracting from day 15 to 85 had balanced CD4/CD8 phenotypes, while a second wave expanding from day 15 to 37 was biased towards CD4+. Whether the second-wave clones peaking on day 37 were SARS-CoV-2 specific was not confirmed. Contracting CD4+ clones were located mainly in the CM and EM memory subsets, whereas CD8+ clones were found to be enriched in EMRA. The detection of some responding clones in pre-infection memory suggests that pre-existing cross-reactive memory T cells joined the SARS-CoV-2 response. The study included only a couple of mild cases, and larger cohorts that include severe cases with pre-infection samples were judged to be necessary.

TCRdb names Illumina NovaSeq 6000 as the instrument used. TCRalpha and TCRbeta cDNA libraries were built by 5'RACE with constant-segment primers, adding sample barcodes and unique molecular identifiers. Trizol reagent was used to extract RNA from every sample. Amplification of the libraries took two PCR steps, and the second step added a second sample barcode plus Illumina TruSeq adapters. Sequencing of libraries was performed on an Illumina NovaSeq with 2 x 150 bp paired-end reads. The original pipeline was this. The reads were demultiplexed and collapsed into UMI-guided consensus sequences using migec v1.2.7. Using mixcr v2.1.11, UMI consensuses were aligned to TRA and TRB V and J templates and then assembled into clonotypes. A clonotype was counted as expanded or contracted only when both edgeR and NoisET called the clonotype significant, with the noise models trained on biological replicates. For edgeR calls, the cutoffs were a false discovery rate-adjusted p below 0.01 and a log2 fold-change threshold of 1. As an exploratory analysis of dynamics, max-normalized trajectories of the 1000 most abundant clonotypes were examined with PCA combined with hierarchical clustering. The CD4 or CD8 phenotype of responding clones was assigned using the separately sequenced CD4+ and CD8+ repertoires. TCRdb reanalyzed the raw reads on its own, using fastp at Q25 for trimming and MiXCR for clone calling, and kept in-frame beta chains. Rows are unified per CDR3 protein, each entry keeping the most common DNA and genes. TCRdb, not the original authors, processed these V and J calls. This sample comprises approximately 40,000 distinct CDR3 sequences, 10% to 12% of them detected only once. Together, the top ten hold roughly 27% of the sample.

Ficoll-Paque density gradient centrifugation was used to isolate PBMCs. V sheds 5 bases and J sheds 7 bases, leaving 14 bases between their ends. CDR1 and CDR2 are drawn from the germline V gene: SGHTA, FQGNSA. From its cysteine to its phenylalanine, the CDR3 spans 13 amino acids. The read is trimmed to its CDR3 DNA, 39 bases read in frame from base 1. The sequencing input was PBMCs or a T cell subset sorted from them (not recorded which). This clonotype was sampled from a man younger than 35 who had mild COVID-19 (a few samples of this study predate the infection). The sample titles of this study are shuffled in the database, so cell type and time point are left out; the donor was told from shared clones. This sequence uses TRBV7-2 and TRBJ1-2; TRBD1 is a weak D gene call, 5 bases matching. Here is the DNA: TGTGCCAGCAGCCCAGATGTGGGGACTGGCTACACCTTC. Translated, it gives CASSPDVGTGYTF.